The present T cell receptor (beta chain) was sequenced within a study of human thymus T cells. TCRdb's table, derived via immunoSEQ multiplex PCR, lists solely in-frame clones and lacks some. The data show some 78,000 clones, just over 95% seen once. Thymus tissue was removed during corrective cardiac surgery. Germline CDR1 reads LNHDA; CDR2 reads SQIVND (reference sequence). Trimming took off 9 bases at V and 0 bases at J, with 15 bases between the two ends. The CDR3 loop spans 15 amino acids. The chain joins TRBV19 to TRBJ2-4; a possible D gene is TRBD2 (5 bases). The receptor comes from a boy younger than two with a congenital heart defect but otherwise immunologically healthy. The source material was thymus tissue. In DNA form, the CDR3 reads TGTGCCAGCGGCACCGGGGTAACAGCCAAAAACATTCAGTACTTC. Its protein is CASGTGVTAKNIQYF.